A selection of T cell receptor beta chains follows, all from one sample in a study of neurological immune-mediated disorders. TCRdb independently ran MiXCR on the 5' RACE reads; one entry per CDR3 protein. In the table there are tens of thousands of distinct CDR3 sequences, around 2.6% of which are singletons. The sample taken for sequencing was PBMCs. Receptors originate from a woman aged 30 to 39 with multiple sclerosis. Each CDR3 is given with its conserved first and last residue. A D gene is named only where the DNA matches it firmly. Only part of the rows carry a size: once, few, many, or a class if the clone is expanded.

>NA|TRBV20-1|TRBJ2-3|many
TGCAGTGCTAGAAATAGGCGGGACCTTATTCTAGATACGCAGTATTTT
CSARNRRDLILDTQYF
>TRBD2|TRBV29-1|TRBJ2-1|many
TGCAGCGTTGAAGGACGAGCGGGATCAGCAAATGAGCAGTTCTTC
CSVEGRAGSANEQFF
>NA|TRBV12-3/TRBV12-4|TRBJ1-6|many
TGTGCCAGCAGTTTTTCCGGGTCACCCCTCCACTTT
CASSFSGSPLHF
>NA|TRBV5-6|TRBJ2-5|many
TGTGCCAGCAGCTTGGCGACAGCCCAAGAGACCCAGTACTTC
CASSLATAQETQYF
>NA|TRBV11-2|TRBJ2-1|many
TGTGCCAGCAGCTTATTACAGGGAAAGGAGCAGTTCTTC
CASSLLQGKEQFF
>TRBD2|TRBV12-3/TRBV12-4|TRBJ2-3|many
TGTGCCAGCAGTCCCCTTCAGCGGGAGGAGTCAGATACGCAGTATTTT
CASSPLQREESDTQYF
>NA|TRBV11-2|TRBJ1-5|few
TGTGCCAGCAGCTTAACCCCGGGACACCAGTCCGGGGCCCAGCATTTT
CASSLTPGHQSGAQHF
>NA|TRBV29-1|TRBJ1-2|many
TGCAGCGTTGTAGGAGATTTCGCCGGGGGAGGCTACACCTTC
CSVVGDFAGGGYTF
>TRBD1|TRBV7-9|TRBJ1-1|many
TGTGCCAGCAGCACAGGGGGCTGGACTGAAGCTTTCTTT
CASSTGGWTEAFF
>NA|TRBV10-2|TRBJ1-2|NA
TGCGCCAGCAGTGAGGAGGGGAACTATGGCTACACCTTC
CASSEEGNYGYTF
>TRBD2|TRBV3-1|TRBJ2-7|many
TGTGCCAGCAGCCCGACTAGCGGGAGCTCCGAGCAGTACTTC
CASSPTSGSSEQYF
>NA|TRBV12-3/TRBV12-4|TRBJ2-7|many
TGTGCCAGCAGTTTAGGTGCTACCGAAGGCTACGAGCAGTACTTC
CASSLGATEGYEQYF
>NA|TRBV29-1|TRBJ1-1|many
TGCAGCGGTAATCAAGGGAACACTGAAGCTTTCTTT
CSGNQGNTEAFF
>NA|TRBV14|TRBJ2-7|many
TGTGCCAGCAGCCAGGCGACAGGATTATACGAGCAGTACTTC
CASSQATGLYEQYF
>NA|TRBV7-6|TRBJ2-3|many
TGTGCCAGCAGCTTAGCCCCTGGGGATACGCAGTATTTT
CASSLAPGDTQYF
>NA|TRBV10-2|TRBJ1-1|many
TGCGCCAGCAGTGAGCAGCAACCCATGAACACTGAAGCTTTCTTT
CASSEQQPMNTEAFF
>NA|TRBV6-5|TRBJ2-6|many
TGTGCCAGCATGGACTCTGGGGCCAACGTCCTGACTTTC
CASMDSGANVLTF
>TRBD2|TRBV30|TRBJ2-1|many
TGTGCCTGGAAGGTAGCGGGATCCGAGCAGTTCTTC
CAWKVAGSEQFF
>NA|TRBV29-1|TRBJ2-1|many
TGCAGCGTTGTGGCCTCCTACAATGAGCAGTTCTTC
CSVVASYNEQFF
>NA|TRBV7-2|TRBJ2-5|many
TGTGCCAGCAGCTTAACAGAGACCCAGTACTTC
CASSLTETQYF
>TRBD1|TRBV27|TRBJ2-7|many
TGTGCCAGCAGTTTATCGGGACAGGGAGTCTACGAGCAGTACTTC
CASSLSGQGVYEQYF
>TRBD1|TRBV9|TRBJ2-2|many
TGTGCCAGCAGCGTAGAGAGGCAGGGGGCCACCGGGGAGCTGTTTTTT
CASSVERQGATGELFF
>NA|TRBV7-2|TRBJ1-1|many
TGTGCCAGCAGCCTTGTGGGGGGATTTGGCACTGAAGCTTTCTTT
CASSLVGGFGTEAFF
>NA|TRBV7-9|TRBJ2-1|many
TGTGCCAGCAGCCCGTCGACAGGGCGAGCGGGCCGCTCCTACAATGAGCAGTTCTTC
CASSPSTGRAGRSYNEQFF
>NA|TRBV4-2|TRBJ2-7|many
TGTGCCAGCAGCCAAGATTTATCACGGAGGCGGTACTTC
CASSQDLSRRRYF
>TRBD1|TRBV6-6|TRBJ2-2|many
TGTGCCAGCGGAAGGGCAGGGGGCCGCGACACCGGGGAGCTGTTTTTT
CASGRAGGRDTGELFF
>NA|TRBV11-2|TRBJ2-4|many
TGTGCCAGCAGCTTAGACCTGGCCTCAAACATTCAGTACTTC
CASSLDLASNIQYF
>NA|TRBV7-8|TRBJ1-5|many
TGTGCCAGCAGCGCTCAGGTCTTTAGCAATCAGCCCCAGCATTTT
CASSAQVFSNQPQHF
>NA|TRBV25-1|TRBJ1-5|many
TGTGCCAGCAGCTGGGGTAATCAGCCCCAGCATTTT
CASSWGNQPQHF
>NA|TRBV7-8|TRBJ2-3|many
TGTGCCAGCAGCTCGACTAGCACAGATACGCAGTATTTT
CASSSTSTDTQYF
>TRBD2|TRBV20-1|TRBJ2-7|many
TGCAGTGCTAGAGATCCACGAGCGGGAGGTGAAAACGAGCAGTACTTC
CSARDPRAGGENEQYF
>TRBD1|TRBV6-2/TRBV6-3|TRBJ1-2|NA
TGTGCCAGCATTACAGAACCGGGACAGGCAGTCTATGGCTACACCTTC
CASITEPGQAVYGYTF
>NA|TRBV29-1|TRBJ2-4|many
TGCAGCGCCAAGGGACGGGGACTGGCCAAAAACATTCAGTACTTC
CSAKGRGLAKNIQYF
>NA|TRBV4-3|TRBJ2-7|many
TGCGCCAGCAGCCAAGAGGCCCTATCCCGGGACTTTAGCTCCTACGAGCAGTACTTC
CASSQEALSRDFSSYEQYF
>NA|TRBV11-2|TRBJ1-5|NA
TGTGCCAGCAGCTTAGGTTCGTTTCAGCCCCAGCATTTT
CASSLGSFQPQHF
>NA|TRBV20-1|TRBJ2-1|many
TGCAGTGCTAGAGATAGAACTTCCGGGCCCCCTAATGAGCAGTTCTTC
CSARDRTSGPPNEQFF
>NA|TRBV7-9|TRBJ2-7|many
TGTGCCAGCAGTCCGCCGGCCAGCTCCTACGAGCAGTACTTC
CASSPPASSYEQYF
>NA|TRBV5-1|TRBJ1-1|many
TGCGCCAGCAGCTGGGCCGGGGATGAAGCTTTCTTT
CASSWAGDEAFF
>TRBD2|TRBV7-9|TRBJ2-1|many
TGTGCCAGCAGCGCCTCTCCCGGGACTAGCGGGAGGTACAATGAGCAGTTCTTC
CASSASPGTSGRYNEQFF
>TRBD2|TRBV5-1|TRBJ2-5|many
TGCGCCAGCAGCTTGAGTGAGATTAGCGGGAGTGGGATGATAATTGTGACCCAGTACTTC
CASSLSEISGSGMIIVTQYF
>TRBD1|TRBV5-1|TRBJ1-1|many
TGCGCCAGCAGCTTGGAGGGCAGGGGGCTCACTGAAGCTTTCTTT
CASSLEGRGLTEAFF
>NA|TRBV12-3/TRBV12-4|TRBJ2-6|many
TGTGCCAGCAGTTTAATGCAGGCCAACGTCCTGACTTTC
CASSLMQANVLTF
>NA|TRBV7-8|TRBJ2-3|many
TGTGCCAGCAGCCACTCGGGCTCTCCGCAGTATTTT
CASSHSGSPQYF